Given below is one TCR beta chain in context. This entry is derived from a study of blood T cell repertoires in COVID-19. Study at large: Researchers got acute and convalescent COVID-19 samples from the United States, Italy and Spain.

Under the authors' procedure: Amplification of reference gene primers provided the estimated nucleated cell counts. Profiling relied on immunoSEQ multiplex PCR, and the TCRdb table lists in-frame clones only, not all of them. The V and J calls and clone size come from that table; D and trimming were worked out from the DNA. This table has roughly 200,000 clones, 83% appearing once. V lost 1 base to trimming and J lost 2 bases, with 9 bases between them. CDR3 length equals 15 residues. Per germline, CDR1 LGHNA and CDR2 YNFKEQ. The rearrangement links TRBV4-2 to TRBJ2-1; maybe TRBD2 (5 bases). The sequenced sample consisted of peripheral blood. This TCR was sampled from a woman in her thirties with COVID-19, enrolled during active disease. This CDR3 is CASSQGGPAYNEQFF. Here the CDR3 DNA reads TGTGCCAGCAGCCAAGGAGGGCCAGCCTACAATGAGCAGTTCTTC.